This TCR beta chain is from a study of cytomegalovirus exposure and HLA in healthy donors. Findings and limits, study-wide: Altogether, some 170 TCR beta chains were recorded as cytomegalovirus-associated. That first-cohort TCR clusters tended to co-occur in the roughly 120 validation repertoires was found in a later analysis.

Sequenced by immunoSEQ multiplex PCR; TCRdb stores in-frame clones only, minus some. The data hold around 150,000 clones, with about nine tenths observed a single time. V lost 1 base to trimming and J lost 5 bases; unmatched junction nucleotides: 10. This CDR3 is 16 amino acids long. The germline V gene has CDR1 SGHVS and CDR2 FQNEAQ. Comments on this clone: As yet, its antigen is unknown.

These donors were members of the roughly 130-subject validation cohort, a group separate from the roughly 670-subject first cohort. The sequence was collected from a woman in her twenties or thirties in good health and CMV-seronegative. Sequencing used PBMCs. V and J are TRBV7-8 and TRBJ2-7, with 8 bases that match TRBD1. CDR3 loop: CASSLEHTDREDEQYF. The CDR3 nucleotides are TGTGCCAGCAGCTTAGAGCATACGGACAGGGAAGACGAGCAGTACTTC. The full variable domain, its missing parts supplied by reference TRBV7-8 and TRBJ2-7, is GAGVSQSPRYKVAKRGQDVALRCDPISGHVSLFWYQQALGQGPEFLTYFQNEAQLDKSGLPSDRFFAERPEGSVSTLKIQRTQQEDSAVYLCASSLEHTDREDEQYFGPGTRLTVT.